This TCR beta chain was profiled in a study of blood T cell repertoires in COVID-19. Study-wide context: COVID-19 samples from acute and convalescent phases originated in the United States, Italy and Spain.

As handled by the study authors: Nucleated cell counts were estimated from reference gene primer amplification. Clones were read by immunoSEQ multiplex PCR, and TCRdb kept only the in-frame ones, dropping some. V, J and clone size reflect that table, while D and trimming were determined from the DNA. Here the sample spans over 60,000 clones, approximately 80% being singletons. CDR3 length: 11 amino acids. Trimming removed 6 bases at V and 2 bases at J, with 3 bases between. Germline assignment: CDR1 WSHSY and CDR2 SAAADI. This TCR derives from a human donor in a cohort sampled during active COVID-19. V gene TRBV10-2 combines with J gene TRBJ2-3; D is uncertain. The sample comprised peripheral blood. Here the CDR3 reads CASSFTDTQYF. As DNA, the CDR3 is TGCGCCAGCAGCTTCACAGATACGCAGTATTTT.